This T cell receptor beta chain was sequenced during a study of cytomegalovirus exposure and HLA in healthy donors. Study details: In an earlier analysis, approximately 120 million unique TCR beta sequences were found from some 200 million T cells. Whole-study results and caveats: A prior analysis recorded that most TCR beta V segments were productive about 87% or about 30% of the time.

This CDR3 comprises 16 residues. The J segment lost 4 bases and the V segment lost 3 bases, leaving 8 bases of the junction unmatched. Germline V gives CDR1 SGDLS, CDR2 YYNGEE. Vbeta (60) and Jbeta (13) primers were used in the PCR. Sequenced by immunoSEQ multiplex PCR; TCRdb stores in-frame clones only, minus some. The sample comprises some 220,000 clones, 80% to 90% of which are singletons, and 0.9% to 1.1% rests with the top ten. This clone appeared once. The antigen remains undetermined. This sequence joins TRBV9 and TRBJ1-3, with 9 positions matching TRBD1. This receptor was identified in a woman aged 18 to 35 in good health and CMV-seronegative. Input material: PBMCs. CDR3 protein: CASSASGTGLGNTIYF. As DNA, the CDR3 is TGTGCCAGCAGCGCCTCCGGGACAGGGCTCGGAAACACCATATATTTT.